This T cell receptor beta chain emerged from a study of PD-L1 blockade in urothelial cancer (dated by TCRdb to about 2017). About the investigation overall: Therapy was started in about 2014 for all patients, and atezolizumab 1,200 mg was administered intravenously every 3 weeks. Whole exome sequencing and RNA sequencing of pretreatment tumors were performed alongside TCR sequencing in the same patients. Blood samples yielded a median of roughly 150,000 T cells and around 83,000 unique TCRs, with median clonality roughly 0.084. Under 30 patients had pretreatment blood TCR-seq, roughly 25 had at least one posttreatment blood collection, and roughly 25 had tumor TCR-seq. Progression-free survival longer than 6 months counted as durable clinical benefit, and TCR features were additionally tested against both progression-free and overall survival. An exploratory multi-omic analysis was conducted of the somatic, immune and clinical correlates of response to PD-L1 blockade with atezolizumab in urothelial cancer. Pretreatment tumor samples, along with matched peripheral blood collected serially before and after atezolizumab treatment, underwent TCR sequencing. Blood samples were analyzed at two time points: 3 weeks after treatment start (second dose) and 6 weeks after treatment start. Nine patients achieved durable clinical benefit and fewer than 25 did not. An ECOG performance status of 0 or 1 was recorded for the patients, and 0 to 3 prior chemotherapy regimens had been received by the patients. About 90% of the 29 patients were identified as males with urothelial cancer of bladder origin, and a prior smoking history was reported by 18 of 29 patients. Broad study findings and their caveats: Among patients with durable benefit, tumor-associated TCR clones showed greater expansion in peripheral blood 3 weeks after treatment started (n ≈ 23, p = 0.022). A pretreatment peripheral blood TCR clonality below the median was linked to improved progression-free and overall survival. Small sample size (n of about 30) and many exploratory analyses mean the results are intended to be hypothesis-generating.

To estimate absolute template abundance from read counts, synthetic TCR analog templates were spiked into each PCR. Using the immunoSEQ assay, TCRbeta CDR3 regions were amplified from genomic DNA with bias-controlled V and J gene primers. Sequencing of rearranged TCRbeta segments was done at approximately 20X coverage. The published analysis was carried out like this. Sequencing errors were corrected by clustering and CDR3s were annotated against IMGT to assign V, D and J genes. Out-of-frame and stop-codon sequences were excluded, and only productive TCRbeta rearrangements were used in downstream analyses. Clonality was computed as one minus Shannon entropy normalized by the log of the number of unique productive sequences. Fisher's exact test with Benjamini-Hochberg correction, at a threshold of adjusted p below 0.01, was used to find clones that differed between time points or between blood and tumor. The table comes from immuneACCESS by way of TCRdb, which keeps in-frame sequences with V and J called. Part of the clones is missing from these tables; in studies checked, under half for an unresolved V gene and the rest for unknown reasons. V and J calls and clone size come straight from that table; D and trimming were deduced from the DNA. The sample table shows 95,000 or so clones, and over 75% are seen once. Of the sample, roughly 2% is held by the ten largest clones.

Worth noting for this clone: It has no known antigen specificity. Base qualities were left out, and no much larger clone turns up one base away.

Explained via the paper, the time point label denotes: pretreatment peripheral blood. A total of roughly 31 patients with locally advanced or metastatic urothelial carcinoma, treated at Memorial Sloan Kettering on a trial protocol, made up the cohort. Peripheral blood mononuclear cells were collected from each patient pretreatment and during treatment, giving between 1 and 8 total time points per patient. The Qiagen DNeasy Blood extraction kit was used to purify genomic DNA from total PBMCs and from tumor samples. Collected pretreatment and during treatment, PBMCs were isolated and stored as previously described. The sequence derives from a man aged 55 to 70 with urothelial cancer. The source was PBMCs, collected around atezolizumab (anti-PD-L1) treatment.

This receptor has the CDR3 CATSGGPGTQYF. The nucleotide sequence is given as TGTGCCACCTCGGGGGGGCCGGGAACCCAGTACTTC. Recombination linked TRBV2 to TRBJ2-5, and 8 junction bases match TRBD2. Including the terminal cysteine and phenylalanine, the CDR3 comprises 12 residues. Only CDR3 DNA is held: 36 bases, read in frame from base 1. According to the germline V gene, CDR1 reads SNHLY and CDR2 reads FYNNEI. V has 10 bases trimmed and J has 8 bases trimmed; junction bases matching no gene number 9.